What follows are 29 T cell receptor beta chains derived from one specimen sequenced in a study of identical twins. TCRdb reanalysed the 5' RACE reads using MiXCR and keeps one entry per CDR3 protein. The sample shows a few hundred thousand distinct CDR3 sequences, approximately 25% of them seen only once. The sample also formed part of further work on T cells expressing NK-cell markers.

The sample was CD4+ T cells sorted from blood. The receptors originated from a woman aged 18-29 years in good health.

The chain links TRBV20-1 to TRBJ2-7; TRBD2 matches 7 bases. The germline V gene has CDR1 DFQATT and CDR2 SNEGSKA (reference sequence). The V gene end was trimmed by 5 bases and the J gene end by 2 bases; junction bases not matched to a gene: 9. The CDR3 length is 14 residues. CDR3 amino acids: CSAGPPSGPYEQYF. The DNA of the CDR3 is TGCAGTGCTGGCCCTCCTAGCGGTCCCTACGAGCAGTACTTC.

The chain joins TRBV6-2 or TRBV6-3 to TRBJ2-1, with a tentative D call TRBD2 (5 bases). Deletions cut 4 bases from V and 10 bases from J, with 11 bases between. The CDR3 length is 12 residues. Germline lookup yields CDR1 MNHEY and CDR2 SVGEGT. This chain's CDR3 is CASSSRLAEQFF. The DNA of the CDR3 is TGTGCCAGCAGTTCTCGCTTAGCGGAGCAGTTCTTC.

V is TRBV20-1 and J is TRBJ2-7, with D unclear. The ends were cut back, 5 bases at V and 2 bases at J, with 10 bases in the middle. Germline loops: CDR1 DFQATT, CDR2 SNEGSKA (reference sequence). The CDR3 is 12 amino acids. The CDR3 bases are TGCAGTGCTGGATTCAACCCCTACGAGCAGTACTTC. It specifies CSAGFNPYEQYF.

This chain uses TRBV6-2 or TRBV6-3 with TRBJ2-2; TRBD1 matches at 7 bases. Trimming cost V 2 bases and J 6 bases; bases outside gene matches: 9. Per the germline V gene, CDR1 is MNHEY and CDR2 is SVGEGT. The CDR3 loop spans 16 amino acids. CDR3 DNA: TGTGCCAGCAGTTACCCGACAGGGATAAGCCCCGGGGAGCTGTTTTTT. Translating it yields CASSYPTGISPGELFF.

The chain combines TRBV7-2 with TRBJ1-5, with D tentatively TRBD1 (5 bases). CDR3 size: 17 residues. Trimming cost V 2 bases and J 0 bases, with 14 bases left between them. Germline-derived CDR1 and CDR2 are SGHTA and FQGNSA. CDR3: CASSLFPGQGSNQPQHF. DNA of the CDR3: TGTGCCAGCAGCTTATTTCCGGGGCAGGGTAGCAATCAGCCCCAGCATTTT.

V usage is TRBV10-3 and J usage is TRBJ2-7; D may correspond to TRBD1 or TRBD2 (5 bases each). Germline V gene data show CDR1 as ENHRY and CDR2 as SYGVKD. CDR3 length: 12 amino acids. V was shortened by 11 bases and J by 6 bases, with 17 bases between the two germline ends. In DNA, the CDR3 is TGTGCCGCCCAGGGTGGGGGATTCGAGCAGTACTTC. It codes for CAAQGGGFEQYF.

This clonotype was picked up a small number of times. This chain links TRBV20-1 with TRBJ2-3; D remains ambiguous. Deletions cut 8 bases from V and 2 bases from J, with 11 bases between. CDR1 DFQATT and CDR2 SNEGSKA come from the germline V gene (reference sequence). The CDR3 runs to 12 residues. Here the CDR3 reads CSKRRNTDTQYF. The DNA for the CDR3 is TGCAGTAAAAGACGAAACACAGATACGCAGTATTTT.

The chain employs TRBV7-9 and TRBJ2-3; TRBD2 matches at 10 bases. This CDR3 is 16 amino acids long. Per germline, CDR1 SEHNR and CDR2 FQNEAQ (reference sequence). Losses at the gene ends were 8 bases for V and 4 bases for J; bases not matched to a gene: 12. The CDR3 nucleotides are TGTGCCAGCTCCAGCTCATCTAGCGGGAGCGCAGATACGCAGTATTTT. Its protein product is CASSSSSSGSADTQYF.

The chain combines TRBV7-9 with TRBJ2-7; tentative D call: TRBD2 (6 bases). The length of the CDR3 is 14 residues. Per germline, CDR1 SEHNR and CDR2 FQNEAQ (reference sequence). V was trimmed by 8 bases and J by 3 bases, leaving 17 bases between them. The CDR3: CASSNGREFYEQYF. The CDR3, as DNA: TGTGCCAGCTCTAATGGGCGGGAATTCTACGAGCAGTACTTC.

This clonotype appeared a few times. The rearrangement uses TRBV12-3 or TRBV12-4 and TRBJ2-1, with TRBD2 identical over 7 bases. The CDR3 consists of 14 residues. After removal of 6 bases from V and 4 bases from J, the junction contained 6 bases not matched to a gene. CDR3 loop: CASRHSGHYNEQFF. The CDR3, as DNA: TGTGCCAGCAGACATAGCGGGCATTACAATGAGCAGTTCTTC.

The chain is built from TRBV12-3 or TRBV12-4 and TRBJ2-4, with 10 bases matching TRBD2. The length of the CDR3 is 15 residues. Losses at the gene ends were 6 bases for V and 3 bases for J; bases not matched to a gene: 5. CDR3 amino acids: CASRSRTSGKNIQYF. The CDR3 DNA is TGTGCCAGCAGGTCCCGGACTAGCGGCAAAAACATTCAGTACTTC.

There are a few counts of this clonotype. The chain employs TRBV5-1 and TRBJ2-5, with D tentatively TRBD2 (6 bases). Germline V gene lookup returns CDR1 SGHRS and CDR2 YFSETQ. The CDR3 totals 15 residues. V was clipped by 5 bases and J by 5 bases, with 19 bases between them. The CDR3 loop is CASRVTSTFAETQYF. The CDR3 coding sequence is TGCGCCAGCAGAGTGACTAGTACTTTTGCGGAGACCCAGTACTTC.

This clonotype has just a few counts. This chain links TRBV20-1 with TRBJ1-2; maybe TRBD1 (6 bases). V gave up 6 bases and J gave up 2 bases, with 16 bases separating them. The CDR3 consists of 14 residues. Germline V lookup: CDR1 DFQATT, CDR2 SNEGSKA (reference sequence). In DNA form, the CDR3 reads TGCAGTGCGGGAGGAGGGGGATTGAACTATGGCTACACCTTC. Residues: CSAGGGGLNYGYTF.

This clonotype has a handful of counts. The gene calls are TRBV12-3 or TRBV12-4 and TRBJ1-5; tentatively, D is TRBD1 (6 bases). The CDR3 spans 16 residues. Trimming left V 3 bases short and J 7 bases short, with 19 bases between. CDR3 protein: CASSFGGAAGTQPQHF. CDR3 DNA sequence: TGTGCCAGCAGTTTCGGGGGTGCGGCAGGGACACAGCCCCAGCATTTT.

The chain couples TRBV5-1 to TRBJ2-6; D not certain. The CDR3 has 17 residues. V was trimmed by 2 bases and J by 0 bases, leaving 12 bases between them. The V gene's germline CDR1 is SGHRS and CDR2 YFSETQ. CDR3 amino acids: CASSFLGTSSGANVLTF. The CDR3 coding sequence is TGCGCCAGCAGCTTTCTCGGCACCTCCTCTGGGGCCAACGTCCTGACTTTC.

This clonotype was found a few times. This chain uses TRBV29-1 with TRBJ2-7; D may be TRBD1 or TRBD2 (5 bases each). V was cut by 6 bases and J by 6 bases, with 9 bases left in between. The CDR3 length is 10 residues. CDR1 is SQVTM and CDR2 is ANQGSEA in the germline V gene. The DNA of the CDR3 is TGCAGCGTAGGGGACGGCGAGCAGTACTTC. Its protein product is CSVGDGEQYF.

The gene calls are TRBV12-3 or TRBV12-4 and TRBJ1-2; possible D gene TRBD1, 5 bases. The CDR3 consists of 16 residues. Trimming cost V 5 bases and J 8 bases, with 24 bases left between them. In nucleotides, the CDR3 is TGTGCCAGCAGTGGGGGACGGGCAGGAGGGGTAAGGGGCTACACCTTC. Translated: CASSGGRAGGVRGYTF.

This chain links TRBV20-1 with TRBJ1-1; no firm D call. Germline CDR1 DFQATT, CDR2 SNEGSKA (reference sequence). CDR3 length equals 13 residues. V was trimmed by 8 bases and J by 0 bases, leaving 13 bases between them. The CDR3 reads CSPAAGMNTEAFF. Written as DNA, the CDR3 is TGCAGTCCGGCCGCGGGGATGAACACTGAAGCTTTCTTT.

The CDR3 sequence is CASSLELSGEQFF. The CDR3 DNA reads as TGTGCCAGCAGCTTAGAATTGTCGGGTGAGCAGTTCTTC. This sequence joins TRBV11-2 and TRBJ2-1; D is unresolved. The CDR3 length is 13 residues. Trimming took 0 bases from V and 9 from J, leaving 9 bases between them. CDR1 and CDR2 from the germline V gene are SGHAT and FQNNGV.

The CDR3 DNA follows: TGTGCCAGCAGCAGGGGTGTGAGACAGGGCTTTACTATGAAGCAGTACTTC. Translating gives CASSRGVRQGFTMKQYF. V gene TRBV25-1 combines with J gene TRBJ2-7, with TRBD1 matching over 7 bases. Germline CDR1 reads MGHDK; CDR2 reads SYGVNS. The CDR3 loop spans 17 amino acids. Trimming removed 6 bases from V and 8 bases from J; junction bases left unmatched: 22.

This clonotype has ten or more counts. This chain links TRBV5-1 with TRBJ2-7, with 8 bases identical to TRBD2. Germline V CDR1 and CDR2: SGHRS, YFSETQ. The ends lost 0 bases at V and 4 bases at J; junction bases unmatched: 3. The CDR3 loop spans 14 amino acids. CDR3 region: CASSLEPSGYEQYF. The CDR3, as DNA: TGCGCCAGCAGCTTGGAGCCTAGCGGGTACGAGCAGTACTTC.

V and J are TRBV3-1 and TRBJ2-7; a possible D gene is TRBD2 (6 bases). V was clipped by 5 bases and J by 0 bases, with 14 bases between them. The CDR3 is 15 residues long. CDR1 LGHDT and CDR2 YNNKEL come from the germline V gene (reference sequence). CDR3 residues: CASSMGTGSSYEQYF. CDR3 nucleotides: TGTGCCAGCAGCATGGGGACTGGGAGCTCCTACGAGCAGTACTTC.

This clonotype was counted between two and nine times. The chain links TRBV6-1 to TRBJ2-1; D may be TRBD1 (6 bases). V was shortened by 4 bases and J by 8 bases, with 21 bases between the two germline ends. Germline CDR1 is MNHNS and CDR2 is SASEGT. The CDR3 spans 16 residues. For the CDR3, the DNA is TGTGCCAGCAGTGCACTACAGGGTGGGGCTTACGATGAGCAGTTCTTC. It yields the protein CASSALQGGAYDEQFF.

The rearrangement joins TRBV4-3 to TRBJ1-4, with D uncertain. The CDR3 runs to 13 residues. V was pared by 2 bases and J by 11 bases, with 12 bases between. CDR1 and CDR2 (germline): LGHNA, YSLEER. The CDR3 loop is CASSQSGPDKLFF. The CDR3 region has the DNA TGCGCCAGCAGCCAATCAGGACCGGATAAACTGTTTTTT.

This chain links TRBV15 with TRBJ2-7, with 7 bases identical to TRBD2. The V and J ends lost 5 bases and 7 bases, in that order; junction bases with no gene match: 5. Germline V lookup: CDR1 LNHNV, CDR2 YYDKDF (reference sequence). This CDR3 is built from 12 residues. The CDR3 DNA sequence: TGTGCCACCAGCGGAGCGGGACGGGAGCAGTACTTC. Translated, it gives CATSGAGREQYF.

CDR3 nucleotide sequence: TGCAGTGCCAGGTCTAGCGGGGGGGCAGATACGCAGTATTTT. Amino acids: CSARSSGGADTQYF. The J gene is TRBJ2-3, the V gene TRBV20-1, with TRBD2 matching over 12 bases. The CDR3 sequence is 14 residues long. Trimming cost V 6 bases and J 4 bases; bases outside gene matches: 5. The V gene's germline CDR1 is DFQATT and CDR2 SNEGSKA (reference sequence).

The chain uses TRBV27 and TRBJ2-3; 13 nucleotides match TRBD2. V lost 4 bases to trimming and J lost 6 bases; unmatched junction nucleotides: 7. Germline V gives CDR1 MNHEY, CDR2 SMNVEV (reference sequence). CDR3 length: 16 amino acids. CDR3 sequence: CASSSWGLAGSDTQYF. The CDR3, as DNA: TGTGCCAGCAGTTCGTGGGGACTAGCGGGATCGGATACGCAGTATTTT.

This sequence joins TRBV29-1 and TRBJ2-1, with 8 bases matching TRBD2. CDR3 length: 14 amino acids. Germline assignment: CDR1 SQVTM and CDR2 ANQGSEA. The J segment lost 6 bases and the V segment lost 6 bases, leaving 10 bases of the junction unmatched. CDR3 sequence: CSVHYTGTSNEQFF. For the CDR3, the DNA is TGCAGCGTCCACTACACCGGGACTAGCAATGAGCAGTTCTTC.

The count of this clonotype is one. One junction end disagrees with the germline gene, perhaps due to a read error. This chain joins TRBV3-1 and TRBJ2-1, with D perhaps matching TRBD2 (6 bases). Looked up from germline, CDR1 is LGHDT and CDR2 is YNNKEL (reference sequence). The CDR3 totals 14 residues. DNA for the CDR3: TGTGCCAGCCGTATCGGGGTGGACTACAGTGAGCAGTTCTTC. Amino acids: CASRIGVDYSEQFF.